This TCR beta chain was obtained from a study of shared clonotypes between healthy human individuals. Germline V gene data show CDR1 as LNHDA and CDR2 as SQIVND (reference sequence). V was pared by 7 bases and J by 5 bases, with 8 bases of the junction left unmatched. The length of the CDR3 is 15 residues. TCRdb's table, derived via immunoSEQ multiplex PCR, lists solely in-frame clones and lacks some. Of over 700,000 clones in the sample, 55% to 75% were seen once. The receptor was derived from a woman aged 25 to 39 in good health. The source material was memory CD4+ T cells sorted from blood. Specified subset: CD45RA-negative fraction. The chain combines TRBV19 with TRBJ1-1; 12 positions agree with TRBD1. The CDR3 here is CASTDWDRGRTEAFF. The CDR3 DNA sequence: TGTGCCAGTACCGATTGGGACAGGGGGCGAACTGAAGCTTTCTTT.